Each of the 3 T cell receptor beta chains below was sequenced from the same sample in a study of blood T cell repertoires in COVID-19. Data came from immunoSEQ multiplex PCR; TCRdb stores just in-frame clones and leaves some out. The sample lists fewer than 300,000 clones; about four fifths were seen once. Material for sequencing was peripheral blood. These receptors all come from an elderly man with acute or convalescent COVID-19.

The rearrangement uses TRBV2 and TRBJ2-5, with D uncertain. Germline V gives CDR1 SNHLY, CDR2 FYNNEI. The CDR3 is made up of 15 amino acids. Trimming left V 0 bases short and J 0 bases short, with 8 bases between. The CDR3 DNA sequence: TGTGCCAGCAGTGAAGCTACTACTTACCAAGAGACCCAGTACTTC. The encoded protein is CASSEATTYQETQYF.

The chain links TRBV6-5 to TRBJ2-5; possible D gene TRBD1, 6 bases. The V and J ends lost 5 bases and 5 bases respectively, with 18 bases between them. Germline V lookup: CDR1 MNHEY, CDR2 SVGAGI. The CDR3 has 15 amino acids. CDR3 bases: TGTGCCAGCAGTCTGACAGGAAGCCTCAGGGAGACCCAGTACTTC. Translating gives CASSLTGSLRETQYF.

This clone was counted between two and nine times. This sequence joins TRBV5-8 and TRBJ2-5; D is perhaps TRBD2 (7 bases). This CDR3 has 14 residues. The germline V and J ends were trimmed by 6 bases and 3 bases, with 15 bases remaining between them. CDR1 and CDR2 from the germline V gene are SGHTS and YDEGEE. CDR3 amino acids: CASNWAGAKETQYF. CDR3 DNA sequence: TGTGCCAGCAATTGGGCGGGGGCAAAAGAGACCCAGTACTTC.